These T cell receptor beta chains were read from a single sample in a study of metastatic and nonmetastatic thyroid tumors. MiXCR reprocessed the PCR reads for TCRdb. The profile shows 25,000 to 35,000 clones, 3.5% to 4.5% of them singletons. Sequenced sample: blood. The receptors here all came from a female donor with papillary thyroid cancer or a benign thyroid nodule (not recorded which). Some clones in this sample may be carry-over from other donors' samples. Both conserved end residues are part of each CDR3. D genes are given only for firm matches. Rows may omit the clone size; those that give it use once, few, many or a size class.

J	D	size	V	DNA	CDR3
TRBJ2-3	-	few	TRBV2	TGTGCCAGTAGGGTATACACAGATACGCAGTATTTT	CASRVYTDTQYF
TRBJ2-7	-	few	TRBV2	TGTGCCAGCAGAGTGCAGTGGGAGCAGTACTTC	CASRVQWEQYF
TRBJ2-7	TRBD2	-	TRBV6-1	TGTGCCAGCAGTGGGGGGACTACCCACTACGAGCAGTACTTC	CASSGGTTHYEQYF
TRBJ1-3	-	few	TRBV6-5	TGTGCCAGCAGTTACTCGATAATAGGCTCTGGAAACACCATATATTTT	CASSYSIIGSGNTIYF
TRBJ2-7	TRBD2	few	TRBV7-2	TGTGCCAGCAGCTTAAGCGGCCTAGCGGTCTACGAGCAGTACTTC	CASSLSGLAVYEQYF
TRBJ2-1	TRBD2	few	TRBV27	TGTGCCAGCAGTTTACGGACTAGCGTCTCCAATGAGCAGTTCTTC	CASSLRTSVSNEQFF
TRBJ2-1	TRBD2	-	TRBV11-3	TGTGCCAGCAGCGATCGACTAGCTGGCTCCTACAATGAGCAGTTCTTC	CASSDRLAGSYNEQFF
TRBJ1-1	TRBD1	-	TRBV5-1	TGCGCCAGCAGCTTGGGGTTGTGGGACAGGGGGCATACTGAAGCTTTCTTT	CASSLGLWDRGHTEAFF
TRBJ2-3	TRBD1	-	TRBV20-1	TGCAGTGGTCCGCGGGACAGGGGCACAGATACGCAGTATTTT	CSGPRDRGTDTQYF
TRBJ2-7	-	many	TRBV11-3	TGTGCCAGCAGCTTAGTTGGCAGTGATTCCTACGAGCAGTACTTC	CASSLVGSDSYEQYF
TRBJ1-2	-	many	TRBV3-1	TGTGCCAGCAGCCCCCCGGGGGCGGGGAACTATGGCTACACCTTC	CASSPPGAGNYGYTF
TRBJ1-2	TRBD1	many	TRBV6-2/TRBV6-3	TGTGCCAGCAGGCCACAGGGGGCGCGCGGCTACACCTTC	CASRPQGARGYTF
TRBJ1-1	-	many	TRBV29-1	TGCAGCGTTGATTCGGGGGGGGTAAACACTGAAGCTTTCTTT	CSVDSGGVNTEAFF
TRBJ1-2	-	few	TRBV18	TGTGCCAGCTCACCCGCGGCGGGCTATGGCTACACCTTC	CASSPAAGYGYTF
TRBJ1-1	-	medium-sized	TRBV6-1	TGTGCCAGCATTAAGGACAGCCTTAACACTGAAGCTTTCTTT	CASIKDSLNTEAFF
TRBJ2-3	-	medium-sized	TRBV6-1	TGTGCCAGCACCCCGGGGTTCACAGATACGCAGTATTTT	CASTPGFTDTQYF
TRBJ2-7	TRBD1	medium-sized	TRBV12-3/TRBV12-4	TGTGCCAGCAGTTTAGCTGACCAGGGGGCGGCCGAGCAGTACTTC	CASSLADQGAAEQYF
TRBJ2-2	TRBD2	-	TRBV12-3/TRBV12-4	TGTGCCAGCACTACACCCGGGAGGACCGGGGAGCTGTTTTTT	CASTTPGRTGELFF
TRBJ1-1	-	-	TRBV27	TGTGCCAGCAGTGAATCCCGCAGGGTGAACACTGAAGCTTTCTTT	CASSESRRVNTEAFF
TRBJ2-1	TRBD2	many	TRBV20-1	TGCAGTGCTAGCACGACTAGCGGGAGGATTGGTGAGCAGTTCTTC	CSASTTSGRIGEQFF
TRBJ1-4	-	many	TRBV19	TGTGCCAGTAGTTGGGTAGCAACTAATGAAAAACTGTTTTTT	CASSWVATNEKLFF
TRBJ1-1	-	few	TRBV2	TGTGCCAGCAGGGGGGGAGGGAACACTGAAGCTTTCTTT	CASRGGGNTEAFF
TRBJ2-7	-	many	TRBV11-3	TGTGCCAGCAGCTTAAATAAGATCCGGACCTACGAGCAGTACTTC	CASSLNKIRTYEQYF
TRBJ1-4	TRBD1	-	TRBV6-1	TGTGCCAGCAGTGAAGCTCTAATTTTCACAGGGGGTGATGAAAAACTGTTTTTT	CASSEALIFTGGDEKLFF
TRBJ2-7	TRBD1	medium-sized	TRBV6-1	TGTGCCAGCAGGGGACAGGGCTCCTACGAGCAGTACTTC	CASRGQGSYEQYF
TRBJ1-1	-	-	TRBV7-8	TGTGCCAGCAGCTTCACCCCGGGACCGATGAACACTGAAGCTTTCTTT	CASSFTPGPMNTEAFF
TRBJ2-7	TRBD1	-	TRBV19	TGTGCCAGTACCGACAGGGGACTCGAGCAGTACTTC	CASTDRGLEQYF
TRBJ1-2	-	many	TRBV20-1	TGCAGTCCAGTGGGGTCTGCTGATGGCTACACCTTC	CSPVGSADGYTF
TRBJ2-7	TRBD1	-	TRBV12-3/TRBV12-4	TGTGCCAGCAGTTTAGCTGACAAGGGGGCGGCAGAGCAGTACTTC	CASSLADKGAAEQYF
TRBJ2-2	TRBD2	-	TRBV6-9	TGTGCCAGCAGTTACGGTTTCGGGGGGATTGGGGAGCTGTTTTTT	CASSYGFGGIGELFF
TRBJ1-6	-	medium-sized	TRBV6-1	TGTGCCAGCAGTGAATGGGGTTCACCCCTCCACTTT	CASSEWGSPLHF
TRBJ1-2	-	-	TRBV5-1	TGCGTCAGCAGCTTGGGCCGCTCCTGGGGCTACACCTTC	CVSSLGRSWGYTF
TRBJ2-7	-	many	TRBV20-1	TGCAGTGCTAGCCCATATCAAACCTACGAGCAGTACTTC	CSASPYQTYEQYF
TRBJ1-6	TRBD1	-	TRBV6-2/TRBV6-3	TGTGCCAGCAGTTATTCCCCGGGACAGCCCAATTCACCCCTCCACTTT	CASSYSPGQPNSPLHF
TRBJ1-2	TRBD1	many	TRBV20-1	TGCAGTGCCACGGACAGGGGCCCCCTTAGATTGTATGGCTACACCTTC	CSATDRGPLRLYGYTF
TRBJ1-2	TRBD1	-	TRBV11-3	TGTGCCAGCAGCTTAGGCCCGGGACAGACAAACTATGGCTACACCTTC	CASSLGPGQTNYGYTF
TRBJ2-5	TRBD2	-	TRBV6-9	TGTGCCAGCAGGTTAGCGGGAGGGTCAGTGACCCAGTACTTC	CASRLAGGSVTQYF
TRBJ2-3	TRBD2	-	TRBV11-2	TGTGACAGAAGCACCCGAACGGGAGGGGAGCTAAGCACAGATACGCAGTATTTT	CDRSTRTGGELSTDTQYF
TRBJ1-1	-	many	TRBV7-2	TGTGCCAGCAGCTTAAGACAGATAAACACTGAAGCTTTCTTT	CASSLRQINTEAFF
TRBJ1-5	TRBD1	-	TRBV10-3	TGTGCCATCAGTGCGGACAGGGGAGGATGGAGCAATCAGCCCCAGCATTTT	CAISADRGGWSNQPQHF
TRBJ2-3	TRBD2	-	TRBV11-2	TGTGCCAGCAGCAGCCGAACGGGAGGGGAGCTAAGAACAGATACGCAGTATTTT	CASSSRTGGELRTDTQYF
TRBJ2-3	TRBD2	-	TRBV6-1	TGTGCCAGCAGTGAAGTAACTAGCGGGAGTGATACGCAGTATTTT	CASSEVTSGSDTQYF
TRBJ2-7	-	many	TRBV7-9	TGTGCCAGCAGCCGCAGCGGATTATTCTCCTACGAGCAGTACTTC	CASSRSGLFSYEQYF
TRBJ2-3	-	few	TRBV6-2/TRBV6-3	TGTGCCAGCACTTTCTTGACTGACACAGCTACACAGTATTTT	CASTFLTDTATQYF
TRBJ2-1	TRBD2	many	TRBV20-1	TGCAGTGCTAGCGGGAGGCGGAATGAGCAGTTCTTC	CSASGRRNEQFF
TRBJ1-5	TRBD1	-	TRBV28	TGTGCCAGCATCATACCCAGGGGGAGCAATCATCCCCAGCATTTT	CASIIPRGSNHPQHF
TRBJ2-5	TRBD2	many	TRBV7-9	TGTGCCAGCAGCTTAGGCTGGTCTAGCGGGATCCAAGAGACCCAGTACTTC	CASSLGWSSGIQETQYF
TRBJ1-2	-	medium-sized	TRBV28	TGTGCCAGCAGTAGACAGGAATATTCTAACTATGGCTACACCTTC	CASSRQEYSNYGYTF
TRBJ1-5	-	-	TRBV28	TGTGCCAGCAGTCCCTTTGGTGTTAATCAGCCCCAGCATTTT	CASSPFGVNQPQHF